This TCR beta chain originates from a study of blood T cell repertoires in COVID-19. Study-level background: Samples of COVID-19 (acute and convalescent) were obtained from the United States, Italy and Spain.

As processed by the authors: Cell counts per sample came from amplifying reference gene primers. Generated by immunoSEQ multiplex PCR, the TCRdb table keeps only in-frame clones and is missing some. V, J and clone size were drawn from that table, and D and trimming were deduced from the DNA. The data contain under 450,000 clones, approximately 90% of them singletons. The TCR was taken from a woman between 50 and 59 years old with COVID-19, enrolled during active disease. Input material: peripheral blood.

The CDR3 here is CASSLDSSGANVLTF. The DNA for the CDR3 is TGTGCCAGCAGCTTGGACAGCTCTGGGGCCAACGTCCTGACTTTC. The genes are TRBV7-7 and TRBJ2-6, with D maybe TRBD1 (6 bases). Per germline, CDR1 SSHAT and CDR2 FNYEAQ (reference sequence). V was cut by 3 bases and J by 0 bases, with 6 bases left in between. The CDR3 totals 15 residues. Based on the CDR3 plus reference TRBV7-7 and TRBJ2-6, the full variable domain is GAGVSQSPRYKVTKRGQDVTLRCDPISSHATLYWYQQALGQGPEFLTYFNYEAQPDKSGLPSDRFSAERPEGSISTLTIQRTEQRDSAMYRCASSLDSSGANVLTFGAGSRLTVL.